These 31 T cell receptor beta chains were all obtained from the same sample, sequenced in a study of blood T cells in healthy people across ages. Then a second PCR, running about 6 to 12 cycles, was carried out with a sample-barcoded 5' primer and a J-beta primer mix. One entry per CDR3 protein, called by TCRdb with MiXCR from the 5' RACE reads. The top ten clones hold approximately 19% of a sample with around 800,000 distinct CDR3 sequences, roughly 44% of them seen once. Sequencing was performed on blood. Receptors originate from a man in his sixties in good health.

The chain recombines TRBV11-2 with TRBJ2-7; D gene uncertain. The germline gives CDR1 SGHAT, CDR2 FQNNGV. The CDR3 sequence is 12 residues long. Trimming pared 8 bases from V and 1 base from J, leaving 9 bases between. CDR3 DNA sequence: TGTGCCAGCGCTATAGCTTCCTACGAGCAGTACTTC. Its protein is CASAIASYEQYF.

The genes are TRBV7-9 and TRBJ2-2; TRBD1 matches at 8 bases. CDR1 is SEHNR, CDR2 FQNEAQ, per germline (reference sequence). Germline trimming cut 6 bases from V and 2 bases from J; bases unmatched to any gene: 8. This CDR3 spans 16 amino acids. CDR3 in DNA: TGTGCCAGCAGGAGGACAGGGACCATCAACACCGGGGAGCTGTTTTTT. This codes for CASRRTGTINTGELFF.

The sample holds many counts of this clonotype. The chain uses TRBV6-2 or TRBV6-3 and TRBJ1-5; no clear D gene. The CDR3 has 14 amino acids. Germline-derived CDR1 and CDR2 are MNHEY and SVGEGT. Deletions cut 0 bases from V and 5 bases from J, with 8 bases between. CDR3 sequence: CASSYSLVDQPQHF. CDR3 bases: TGTGCCAGCAGTTACTCGTTGGTGGATCAGCCCCAGCATTTT.

V gene TRBV27 combines with J gene TRBJ2-7; TRBD2 agrees at 10 bases. The J call may be faulty, since TRBJ2-5 better matches the DNA end. The germline V gene encodes CDR1 MNHEY and CDR2 SMNVEV (reference sequence). CDR3 length: 16 amino acids. In nucleotides, the CDR3 is TGTGCCAGCAGTGCCGTCGGACTAGCGGAAAAAGAGACCCAGTACTTC. The encoded protein is CASSAVGLAEKETQYF.

The chain has TRBV27 and TRBJ2-1; TRBD2 matches at 8 bases. This CDR3 region has 18 residues. With 2 bases clipped from V and 3 bases from J, the junction kept 12 bases outside the gene matches. CDR1 and CDR2 (germline): MNHEY, SMNVEV (reference sequence). This CDR3 reads CASSLALSAGGLYNEQFF. DNA for the CDR3: TGTGCCAGCAGTTTAGCTCTTTCGGCGGGGGGCCTCTACAATGAGCAGTTCTTC.

The rearrangement uses TRBV5-5 and TRBJ1-5; D is unresolved. Germline CDR1 SGHKS, CDR2 YYEKEE (reference sequence). This CDR3 comprises 15 residues. V lost 3 bases to trimming and J lost 6 bases, with 16 bases between them. The CDR3 DNA follows: TGTGCCAGCAGCTCCTATTCGGGTACAACTCAGCCCCAGCATTTT. It encodes CASSSYSGTTQPQHF.

This clonotype has just a few counts. V usage is TRBV28 and J usage is TRBJ2-2; D not certain. This CDR3 region has 14 residues. V was trimmed by 3 bases and J by 2 bases, leaving 7 bases between them. Germline-derived CDR1 and CDR2 are MDHEN and SYDVKM. CDR3 residues: CASSLIDNTGELFF. The CDR3 bases are TGTGCCAGCAGTTTGATCGATAACACCGGGGAGCTGTTTTTT.

The table lists this clonotype with a few counts. The chain uses TRBV6-2 or TRBV6-3 and TRBJ2-4, with D tentatively TRBD1 or TRBD2 (5 bases each). Trimming removed 6 bases at V and 1 base at J, with 10 bases between. CDR1 and CDR2 from the germline V gene are MNHEY and SVGEGT. This CDR3 contains 14 residues. CDR3 in amino acids: CASRQEGAKNIQYF. The CDR3 DNA sequence: TGTGCCAGCAGACAAGAGGGGGCCAAAAACATTCAGTACTTC.

The chain uses TRBV20-1 and TRBJ2-5, with D possibly matching TRBD1 (6 bases). Trimming took 2 bases from V and 2 from J, leaving 15 bases between them. Germline CDR1 is DFQATT and CDR2 is SNEGSKA (reference sequence). The CDR3 extends over 15 amino acids. DNA for the CDR3: TGCAGTGCTAGAAACCTACAGGGTCGACAAGAGACCCAGTACTTC. Translation gives CSARNLQGRQETQYF.

This clonotype occurred many times. The chain joins TRBV28 to TRBJ2-7; D remains unclear. V was cut by 3 bases and J by 3 bases, with 6 bases left in between. Germline-derived CDR1 and CDR2 are MDHEN and SYDVKM. CDR3 length equals 12 residues. The CDR3 reads CASSLDDYEQYF. CDR3 nucleotide sequence: TGTGCCAGCAGTTTGGACGACTACGAGCAGTACTTC.

The chain uses TRBV5-6 and TRBJ2-3; D is tentatively TRBD1 or TRBD2 (5 bases each). V dropped 7 bases and J dropped 12 bases, with 12 bases sitting between them. Per germline, CDR1 SGHDT and CDR2 YYEEEE. The CDR3 length is 10 residues. CDR3 nucleotides: TGTGCCAGCGGCCGGGGCGTTCAGTATTTT. This encodes CASGRGVQYF.

This clonotype showed up just a few times. J is TRBJ2-3 and V is TRBV20-1; D not resolved. This CDR3 region has 11 residues. The germline V gene has CDR1 DFQATT and CDR2 SNEGSKA (reference sequence). V shed 1 base and J shed 5 bases, with 4 bases lying between them. DNA for the CDR3: TGCAGTGCTAGAGTCGTAGATACGCAGTATTTT. Its translation: CSARVVDTQYF.

With respect to this clonotype: One junction end disagrees with the germline gene, perhaps due to a read error. CDR3 sequence reads: CGARVLPAGRVYNEQFF. CDR3 nucleotides: TGCGGTGCTAGAGTTCTGCCGGCGGGCAGGGTCTACAATGAGCAGTTCTTC. This chain joins TRBV20-1 and TRBJ2-1; TRBD1 or TRBD2 may be the D gene (5 bases each). The CDR3 is 17 residues long. In germline, CDR1 is DFQATT, CDR2 SNEGSKA (reference sequence).

This clonotype occurred a few times. The chain has TRBV28 and TRBJ2-7; 8 bases are a match to TRBD2. Germline-derived CDR1 and CDR2 are MDHEN and SYDVKM. J lost 2 bases, V lost 10 bases, and 7 bases had no gene match. This CDR3 has 13 residues. CDR3: CATTPGGAYEQYF. DNA of the CDR3: TGTGCCACCACCCCGGGGGGGGCCTACGAGCAGTACTTC.

The gene calls are TRBV7-2 and TRBJ2-5; 7 bases match TRBD2. This CDR3 has 14 residues. J was trimmed by 1 base and V by 3 bases; bases with no gene match: 2. Looked up from germline, CDR1 is SGHTA and CDR2 is FQGNSA. The DNA for the CDR3 is TGTGCCAGCAGCTTGCAGCGGGGCCAAGAGACCCAGTACTTC. As protein: CASSLQRGQETQYF.

The chain uses TRBV11-1 and TRBJ1-2; a weak D match, TRBD1 (5 bases). The CDR3 runs to 15 residues. CDR1 is SGHAT and CDR2 is FQDESV in the germline V gene (reference sequence). V was cut by 5 bases and J by 4 bases, with 17 bases left in between. CDR3 DNA sequence: TGTGCCAGCAGCGCCTCCGGGGAGAGGGGCTATGGCTACACCTTC. This sequence encodes CASSASGERGYGYTF. Combining the CDR3 with reference TRBV11-1 and TRBJ1-2 gives the whole variable domain EAEVAQSPRYKITEKSQAVAFWCDPISGHATLYWYRQILGQGPELLVQFQDESVVDDSQLPKDRFSAERLKGVDSTLKIQPAELGDSAMYLCASSASGERGYGYTFGSGTRLTVV.

This clonotype was counted at least ten times. V gene TRBV21-1 combines with J gene TRBJ2-3. TRBV21-1 is termed a pseudogene. The CDR3 sequence is 16 residues long. The CDR3 DNA reads TGTGCCAGCAGCAAATATAGAGACCCAAGCACAGATACGCAGTATTTT. Amino acid sequence: CASSKYRDPSTDTQYF.

This chain uses TRBV6-2 or TRBV6-3 with TRBJ2-1; 8 bases match TRBD2. Germline-derived CDR1 and CDR2 are MNHEY and SVGEGT. After removal of 8 bases from V and 3 bases from J, the junction contained 15 bases not matched to a gene. The CDR3 runs to 17 residues. The CDR3 sequence is CASGYGGLVLSYNEQFF. CDR3 in DNA: TGTGCCAGCGGATATGGGGGACTAGTGCTTAGCTACAATGAGCAGTTCTTC.

Regarding this clonotype: One end of the junction is discordant with germline, which a read error may explain. The chain has TRBV28 and TRBJ2-5; 7 nucleotides align to TRBD2. The CDR3 covers 14 residues. Looked up from germline, CDR1 is MDHEN and CDR2 is SYDVKM. The CDR3 DNA follows: TGTGCCGGCAGTTTATTCCGGGGGGAAGAGACCCAGTACTTC. This translates into CAGSLFRGEETQYF.

This clonotype was picked up a small number of times. The chain combines TRBV30 with TRBJ1-2, with no clear D. Germline CDR1 reads GTSNPN; CDR2 reads SVGIG (reference sequence). The CDR3 runs 13 residues. The V end was cut by 2 bases, the J end by 0 bases, with 7 bases between. In nucleotides, the CDR3 is TGTGCCTGGAGTCGAGGTCCTAACTATGGCTACACCTTC. Encoded protein: CAWSRGPNYGYTF.

There are a few counts of this clonotype. V usage is TRBV6-2 or TRBV6-3 and J usage is TRBJ2-7; 7 positions agree with TRBD1. The germline V gene encodes CDR1 MNHEY and CDR2 SVGEGT. CDR3 length: 13 amino acids. Germline trimming cut 7 bases from V and 2 bases from J; bases unmatched to any gene: 5. CDR3 DNA sequence: TGTGCCAGCACCGGACAGGTAACCTACGAGCAGTACTTC. This encodes CASTGQVTYEQYF.

The J gene is TRBJ2-5, the V gene TRBV5-1; TRBD1 matches 9 bases. Germline trimming cut 0 bases from V and 11 bases from J; bases unmatched to any gene: 11. Germline V gene lookup returns CDR1 SGHRS and CDR2 YFSETQ. The CDR3 runs 15 residues. As DNA, the CDR3 is TGCGCCAGCAGCTTGGAAGGGACAGGGCAGAATGAGCAGTACTTC. It codes for CASSLEGTGQNEQYF.

This clonotype occurred once. This chain uses TRBV18 with TRBJ1-5; D possibly corresponds to TRBD1 (6 bases). Germline CDR1 KGHSH, CDR2 LQKENI. This CDR3 has 15 residues. V was pared by 4 bases and J by 3 bases, with 13 bases between. For the CDR3, the DNA is TGTGCCAGCTCACTACTACGGACAGACAATCAGCCCCAGCATTTT. Amino acids: CASSLLRTDNQPQHF.

J is TRBJ2-5 and V is TRBV12-5; D is undetermined. Between the trimmed V and J ends, which lost 1 base and 7 bases, there was a span of 10 bases. The CDR3 extends over 13 amino acids. Germline V gives CDR1 LGHNT, CDR2 FRNRAP. The CDR3 bases are TGTGCTAGTGGTTTGGATTCCTCAGGGACCCAGTACTTC. Encoded protein: CASGLDSSGTQYF.

The sample holds a few counts of this clonotype. The V and J genes are TRBV29-1 and TRBJ2-1; TRBD2 matches 10 bases. Germline lookup yields CDR1 SQVTM and CDR2 ANQGSEA. The CDR3 has 14 residues. J was trimmed by 9 bases and V by 7 bases; bases with no gene match: 12. The DNA of the CDR3 is TGCAGCGCCCTAGCGGGGGCCGCCGGCGGTGAGCAGTTCTTC. This codes for CSALAGAAGGEQFF.

The V gene is TRBV3-1, the J gene TRBJ2-1; TRBD2 agrees at 10 bases. The germline V gene has CDR1 LGHDT and CDR2 YNNKEL (reference sequence). CDR3 length equals 15 residues. Germline trimming cut 1 base from V and 6 bases from J; bases unmatched to any gene: 3. CDR3 amino acids: CASSQATSGRNEQFF. As DNA, the CDR3 is TGTGCCAGCAGCCAAGCGACTAGCGGGCGCAATGAGCAGTTCTTC.

Only a few counts were recorded for this clonotype. The chain carries TRBV4-1 and TRBJ2-5, with TRBD1 matching over 9 bases. Germline trimming cut 5 bases from V and 3 bases from J; bases unmatched to any gene: 4. Germline-derived CDR1 and CDR2 are MGHRA and YSYEKL. The CDR3 is 14 amino acids. Here the CDR3 DNA reads TGCGCCAGCAGCAAGCGGACAGGGGAAGAGACCCAGTACTTC. This codes for CASSKRTGEETQYF.

CDR3 DNA: TGTGCCAGCAGTTACCCCCTTGGAGCGGGGGTAGGAGATACGCAGTATTTT. It specifies CASSYPLGAGVGDTQYF. The chain joins TRBV6-2 or TRBV6-3 to TRBJ2-3, with TRBD2 matching over 8 bases. There are 17 residues in the CDR3. V shed 2 bases, J shed 5 bases, and the junction held 12 bases outside the gene matches. Germline assignment: CDR1 MNHEY and CDR2 SVGEGT.

This clonotype was recorded a few times. This chain uses TRBV15 with TRBJ2-1, with 12 nucleotides matching TRBD2. Germline loops: CDR1 LNHNV, CDR2 YYDKDF (reference sequence). This CDR3 has 14 residues. The V gene end was trimmed by 4 bases and the J gene end by 14 bases; junction bases not matched to a gene: 9. In nucleotides, the CDR3 is TGTGCCACCAGCACCCGGACTAGCGGGGCCTATAAGTTCTTC. This codes for CATSTRTSGAYKFF.

As for this clonotype: Just one base apart from a much larger clone, this may be a read error. J is TRBJ2-5 and V is TRBV10-3; 8 bases are a match to TRBD1. This CDR3 comprises 15 residues. Germline V gene data show CDR1 as ENHRY and CDR2 as SYGVKD. With 11 bases clipped from V and 2 bases from J, the junction kept 13 bases outside the gene matches. The DNA for the CDR3 is TGTGCCGTCAAGTCCGGACAGGGCGTGCAAGAGACCCAGTACTTC. It codes for CAVKSGQGVQETQYF.

This chain connects TRBV9 to TRBJ2-6; 9 bases line up with TRBD1. The V segment lost 1 base and the J segment 0 bases; nucleotides outside the gene matches: 5. This CDR3 comprises 18 residues. Per the germline V gene, CDR1 is SGDLS and CDR2 is YYNGEE. The CDR3 DNA reads TGTGCCAGCAGCGTACACAGGGGGCTCCCCTCTGGGGCCAACGTCCTGACTTTC. This codes for CASSVHRGLPSGANVLTF.